This T cell receptor (beta chain) was identified in a study of cytotoxic CD8 clonotypes in ibrutinib-treated CLL. Study overall: The samples contained under 300,000 productive templates on average. They also contained an average of about 94,000 productive rearrangements.

V lost 2 bases to trimming and J lost 8 bases, with 16 bases between them. The CDR3 consists of 14 residues. Germline V gene lookup returns CDR1 SGHNT and CDR2 YYREEE (reference sequence). TCRdb keeps only in-frame clones here, not all; method: immunoSEQ multiplex PCR. The table lists approximately 70,000 clones, more than 75% of them singletons. This TCR came from a human donor with chronic lymphocytic leukemia. The chain carries TRBV5-4 and TRBJ1-2, with a tentative D call TRBD1 (5 bases). The sample consisted of PBMCs, taken at disease progression, from a patient treated with ibrutinib. CDR3 sequence (DNA): TGTGCCAGCAGCTTAAATGGGGCCGTGGGCGGCTACACCTTC. This sequence encodes CASSLNGAVGGYTF.